This T cell receptor (beta chain) was retrieved from a study of cytomegalovirus exposure and HLA in healthy donors. Findings of the study overall: The study designated over 150 TCR beta chains cytomegalovirus-associated. Many donors shared some public TCRs, even though most TCR sequences were rare. Productive status was seen about 87% or about 30% of the time for most TCR beta V segments in an earlier analysis.

Notes on this clone: Its antigen is undetermined.

The length of the CDR3 is 17 residues. The V and J ends lost 5 bases and 1 base, in that order; junction bases with no gene match: 8. The germline V gene encodes CDR1 MDHEN and CDR2 SYDVKM. At collection, donors were nominally healthy, but unrecorded immune exposures were probable. The PCR contained 60 Vbeta and 13 Jbeta primers. The repertoire was sequenced with immunoSEQ multiplex PCR; TCRdb's copy has only in-frame clones and lacks some. The data hold around 150,000 clones, with roughly 88% observed a single time. Sequenced: PBMCs. This clonotype was sampled from a young man in good health and CMV-seropositive. The chain couples TRBV28 to TRBJ2-4, with TRBD1 identical over 10 bases. Here the CDR3 DNA reads TGTGCCAGCAGTAACGTCCCGGGACAGGGGGCCAAAAACATTCAGTACTTC. Protein: CASSNVPGQGAKNIQYF.